Sequencing of this T cell receptor (beta chain) was carried out in a study of blood T cells in healthy people across ages. The second PCR ran roughly 7 to 12 cycles with a sample-barcoded 5' primer and J-beta primers. TCRdb re-analysed the 5' RACE reads in MiXCR, keeping a single row per CDR3 protein. The table records about 800,000 distinct CDR3 sequences, less than 60% of them present only once. The V gene's germline CDR1 is MNHNS and CDR2 SASEGT. The CDR3 consists of 15 residues. This clonotype was obtained from a man older than 75 in good health. Sequencing input: blood. The J gene is TRBJ2-5, the V gene TRBV6-1, with D possibly being TRBD1 (5 bases). The J call may not be correct, given that the DNA end is closer to TRBJ2-7. CDR3 nucleotide sequence: TGTGCCAGCAGTGAAAGGGGTCCTCTCTCCTACGAGCAGTACTTC. Its translation is CASSERGPLSYEQYF.